This T cell receptor (beta chain) was observed in a study of chemoradiotherapy in HPV16-positive cancers. Repertoires were generated with immunoSEQ multiplex PCR, while TCRdb's copy carries only in-frame clones and drops some. The data contain approximately 2,000 clones, about 90% of them seen just once; the ten biggest clones take up 6.5% to 8%. V dropped 5 bases and J dropped 0; count of bases not matched to a gene: 4. Germline-derived CDR1 and CDR2 are LNHDA and SQIVND (reference sequence). The CDR3 is made up of 15 amino acids. V usage is TRBV19 and J usage is TRBJ2-3; 8 bases agree with TRBD2. This receptor was taken from a human donor with HPV-associated anogenital cancer. The source material was tumor tissue, sampled from a patient who underwent chemoradiotherapy. The CDR3 DNA follows: TGTGCCAGTAGTTACACGGGGGGGAGCACAGATACGCAGTATTTT. Translating gives CASSYTGGSTDTQYF. Looking up the rest from reference TRBV19 and TRBJ2-3 gives the full variable domain: DGGITQSPKYLFRKEGQNVTLSCEQNLNHDAMYWYRQDPGQGLRLIYYSQIVNDFQKGDIAEGYSVSREKKESFPLTVTSAQKNPTAFYLCASSYTGGSTDTQYFGPGTRLTVL.